These 30 T cell receptor beta chains were all obtained from the same sample, sequenced in a study of blood T cell repertoires in COVID-19. Sequencing used immunoSEQ multiplex PCR; TCRdb keeps in-frame clones, though not all of them. The profile shows just under 80,000 clones, around 84% of them singletons. Specimen: peripheral blood. These receptor sequences come from a human donor in a cohort sampled during active COVID-19.

This clone was recorded once. An end of the junction differs from the germline gene, which may be a read error. The chain employs TRBV28 and TRBJ1-4; D may be TRBD1 (5 bases). Germline CDR1 reads MDHEN; CDR2 reads SYDVKM. The CDR3 is 12 amino acids. The CDR3 nucleotides are TGTGCCAGCAGTCCCCCTGAAGGGGCCCGGGTTTTT. This sequence encodes CASSPPEGARVF. The full variable domain, its missing parts supplied by reference TRBV28 and TRBJ1-4, is DVKVTQSSRYLVKRTGEKVFLECVQDMDHENMFWYRQDPGLGLRLIYFSYDVKMKEKGDIPEGYSVSREKKERFSLILESASTNQTSMYLCASSPPEGARVFGSGTQLSVL.

This clone was found a few times. This chain joins TRBV2 and TRBJ2-7; tentative D call: TRBD2 (6 bases). V was trimmed by 6 bases and J by 6 bases, leaving 15 bases between them. Per germline, CDR1 SNHLY and CDR2 FYNNEI. The CDR3 has 13 residues. The CDR3 sequence is CASRRDWASEQYF. The DNA of the CDR3 is TGTGCCAGCAGACGGGACTGGGCCTCCGAGCAGTACTTC.

The rearrangement joins TRBV2 to TRBJ2-2; D uncertain. The V gene's germline CDR1 is SNHLY and CDR2 FYNNEI. Between the trimmed V and J ends, which lost 3 bases and 7 bases, there was a span of 12 bases. This CDR3 is 14 amino acids long. In DNA, the CDR3 is TGTGCCAGCAGTGAGATTTCGGGTGGCGGGGAGCTGTTTTTT. Translated: CASSEISGGGELFF.

J is TRBJ2-5 and V is TRBV19; 7 bases map to TRBD2. V was pared by 5 bases and J by 1 base, with 4 bases of the junction left unmatched. The germline CDR1 and CDR2 sequences are LNHDA and SQIVND (reference sequence). CDR3 length: 14 residues. This CDR3 is CASSPGGLQETQYF. For the CDR3, the DNA is TGTGCCAGTAGTCCGGGGGGTCTCCAAGAGACCCAGTACTTC.

The gene calls are TRBV7-2 and TRBJ1-2; D might be TRBD1 (6 bases). Germline values: CDR1 SGHTA, CDR2 FQGNSA. The CDR3 is 17 residues long. Trimming took 5 bases from V and 0 from J, leaving 19 bases between them. As DNA, the CDR3 is TGTGCCAGCAGCCCGTCGGGGGGGCGGTTAGCTAACTATGGCTACACCTTC. Translated: CASSPSGGRLANYGYTF.

There are a few counts of this clone. The rearrangement joins TRBV2 to TRBJ1-4, with D unclear. Germline values: CDR1 SNHLY, CDR2 FYNNEI. CDR3 length: 13 residues. V was shortened by 7 bases and J by 1 base, with 7 bases between the two germline ends. The chain's CDR3 is CASTRGTNEKLFF. As DNA, the CDR3 is TGTGCCAGCACTAGAGGAACTAATGAAAAACTGTTTTTT.

This chain connects TRBV29-1 to TRBJ2-7, with a weak D call TRBD1 (6 bases). Germline assignment: CDR1 SQVTM and CDR2 ANQGSEA. CDR3 length equals 12 residues. Trimming removed 5 bases at V and 0 bases at J, with 8 bases between. This CDR3 reads CSVTGSSYEQYF. The CDR3 DNA is TGCAGCGTTACAGGGAGCTCCTACGAGCAGTACTTC.

J is TRBJ1-5 and V is TRBV6-4; 7 bases align to TRBD1. There are 16 residues in the CDR3. Trimming at V came to 6 bases and at J to 5 bases, leaving 13 bases not matched to a gene. CDR1 and CDR2 (germline): MRHNA, SNTAGT. This chain's CDR3 is CASSEFRTGFHQPQHF. The CDR3 coding sequence is TGTGCCAGCAGCGAATTTAGGACAGGTTTTCATCAGCCCCAGCATTTT.

V and J are TRBV7-9 and TRBJ2-3; 8 bases agree with TRBD1. The V gene's germline CDR1 is SEHNR and CDR2 FQNEAQ (reference sequence). V shed 5 bases, J shed 1 base, and the junction held 8 bases outside the gene matches. The CDR3 contains 16 residues. The CDR3 loop reads CASSPRPGGGTDTQYF. The CDR3 DNA reads TGTGCCAGCAGCCCGCGGCCAGGGGGCGGCACAGATACGCAGTATTTT.

The CDR3 DNA reads TGTGCCAGCAGTTCTACCGACAGGGGAGGCAATCAGCCCCAGCATTTT. This gives the protein CASSSTDRGGNQPQHF. V gene TRBV27 combines with J gene TRBJ1-5, with 8 nucleotides matching TRBD1. Germline CDR1 is MNHEY and CDR2 is SMNVEV (reference sequence). J was trimmed by 2 bases and V by 4 bases; bases with no gene match: 7. The CDR3 loop spans 16 amino acids.

The chain has TRBV7-2 and TRBJ2-3; the D is unclear. Between the trimmed V and J ends, which lost 5 bases and 4 bases, there was a span of 7 bases. From germline, CDR1 is SGHTA and CDR2 FQGNSA. The CDR3 is made up of 12 amino acids. The CDR3: CASSAYADTQYF. CDR3 nucleotide sequence: TGTGCCAGCAGCGCGTACGCAGATACGCAGTATTTT.

As concerns this clone: An end of the junction differs from the germline gene, which may be a read error. The chain employs TRBV3-1 (or the pseudogene TRBV3-2) and TRBJ2-5, with D hard to call. CDR3 length: 11 residues. The germline gives CDR1 LGHDT, CDR2 YNNKEL (reference sequence). CDR3 DNA: TGTGCCAGCAGCCAACTAGAGAGCCAGTACTTC. Translating it yields CASSQLESQYF.

The chain is built from TRBV3-1 (or the pseudogene TRBV3-2) and TRBJ2-7, with TRBD2 identical over 9 bases. Losses at the gene ends were 4 bases for V and 4 bases for J; bases not matched to a gene: 5. Germline loops: CDR1 LGHDT, CDR2 YNNKEL (reference sequence). The length of the CDR3 is 14 residues. Here the CDR3 reads CASSRSGSRYEQYF. DNA of the CDR3: TGTGCCAGCAGCCGTAGCGGGAGTAGATACGAGCAGTACTTC.

The chain employs TRBV28 and TRBJ2-3; 7 bases are shared with TRBD2. V gave up 4 bases and J gave up 8 bases; unmatched junction bases: 9. The CDR3 extends over 14 amino acids. The V gene's germline CDR1 is MDHEN and CDR2 SYDVKM. CDR3 amino acids: CASSSPQIAGTQYF. The CDR3 nucleotides are TGTGCCAGCAGTTCCCCCCAAATAGCGGGTACGCAGTATTTT. Using reference TRBV28 and TRBJ2-3 for the parts outside the CDR3, the full variable domain is DVKVTQSSRYLVKRTGEKVFLECVQDMDHENMFWYRQDPGLGLRLIYFSYDVKMKEKGDIPEGYSVSREKKERFSLILESASTNQTSMYLCASSSPQIAGTQYFGPGTRLTVL.

This clone was counted at least ten times. V usage is TRBV7-2 and J usage is TRBJ2-6; 8 bases map to TRBD1. The junction had 11 bases not matched to a gene; V was cut back by 5 bases and J by 14 bases. Germline V gene lookup returns CDR1 SGHTA and CDR2 FQGNSA. CDR3 length: 14 amino acids. The CDR3 DNA reads TGTGCCAGCAGCCCCACCTACCAGGGGGCGATCCTGACTTTC. Protein sequence: CASSPTYQGAILTF.

The CDR3 loop reads CASSVLTGMRETQYF. In nucleotides, the CDR3 is TGTGCCAGCAGCGTCCTTACAGGGATGAGGGAGACCCAGTACTTC. The chain carries TRBV9 and TRBJ2-5, with D perhaps matching TRBD1 (6 bases). Trimming pared 2 bases from V and 5 bases from J, leaving 16 bases between. The germline CDR1 and CDR2 sequences are SGDLS and YYNGEE. The CDR3 covers 15 residues.

The V and J genes are TRBV29-1 and TRBJ1-2; the D is unclear. Germline V lookup: CDR1 SQVTM, CDR2 ANQGSEA. The CDR3 has 12 amino acids. V was clipped by 2 bases and J by 5 bases, with 9 bases between them. The CDR3 protein is CSVERQQYGYTF. The CDR3 nucleotides are TGCAGCGTTGAACGACAACAATATGGCTACACCTTC.

V is TRBV5-4 and J is TRBJ2-1, with 7 bases that match TRBD1. The V and J ends lost 5 bases and 7 bases, in that order; junction bases with no gene match: 6. This CDR3 region has 13 residues. Germline V gene lookup returns CDR1 SGHNT and CDR2 YYREEE (reference sequence). The CDR3 loop reads CASRKEQGNEQFF. For the CDR3, the DNA is TGTGCCAGCAGGAAAGAACAGGGGAATGAGCAGTTCTTC.

The rearrangement links TRBV6-1 to TRBJ2-3, with TRBD1 matching over 10 bases. Germline CDR1 is MNHNS and CDR2 is SASEGT. V trimming: 3 bases; J trimming: 2 bases; junction bases outside the gene matches: 11. The CDR3 sequence is 18 residues long. The CDR3 DNA reads as TGTGCCAGCAGTGAGCGGACAGGGGGACCTATTGTCACAGATACGCAGTATTTT. This sequence encodes CASSERTGGPIVTDTQYF.

The V gene is TRBV24-1, the J gene TRBJ2-3, with D maybe TRBD2 (6 bases). Per the germline V gene, CDR1 is KGHDR and CDR2 is SFDVKD. V lost 1 base and J 3 bases, leaving 7 bases between the germline ends. There are 14 residues in the CDR3. The CDR3 spells CATSDLGGTDTQYF. The DNA for the CDR3 is TGTGCCACCAGTGATTTAGGAGGGACAGATACGCAGTATTTT.

A few counts support this clone. The V and J genes are TRBV15 and TRBJ2-3; 7 nucleotides agree with TRBD1. Germline V lookup: CDR1 LNHNV, CDR2 YYDKDF (reference sequence). The trim removed 5 bases at V and 0 bases at J, leaving 2 bases unmatched. This CDR3 is 14 amino acids long. CDR3 sequence: CATSSGQSTDTQYF. The DNA of the CDR3 is TGTGCCACCAGCTCGGGACAGAGCACAGATACGCAGTATTTT.

The chain is built from TRBV5-1 and TRBJ1-2, with 11 bases that match TRBD1. Germline CDR1 is SGHRS and CDR2 is YFSETQ. V lost 3 bases to trimming and J lost 4 bases; unmatched junction nucleotides: 5. The CDR3 is made up of 15 amino acids. The DNA for the CDR3 is TGCGCCAGCAGCTGGGGGACAGGGGGTACCTATGGCTACACCTTC. It encodes CASSWGTGGTYGYTF.

This chain joins TRBV9 and TRBJ2-1; 11 bases are a match to TRBD2. Germline CDR1 reads SGDLS; CDR2 reads YYNGEE. This CDR3 has 18 amino acids. V was clipped by 0 bases and J by 6 bases; unmatched bases: 11. CDR3 loop: CASSVGASGGQKINEQFF. The CDR3 bases are TGTGCCAGCAGCGTAGGCGCTAGCGGGGGGCAAAAGATCAATGAGCAGTTCTTC.

The chain combines TRBV27 with TRBJ2-7; D may be TRBD2 (5 bases). The CDR3 is 13 amino acids. The V gene's germline CDR1 is MNHEY and CDR2 SMNVEV (reference sequence). With 5 bases removed from V and 4 bases from J, the gap between germline ends came to 12 bases. Written as DNA, the CDR3 is TGTGCCAGCAGTGTTGGAGGAGGTTACGAGCAGTACTTC. Protein sequence: CASSVGGGYEQYF.

V gene TRBV14 combines with J gene TRBJ2-7, with TRBD1 identical over 8 bases. CDR1 is SGHDN and CDR2 is FVKESK in the germline V gene. V dropped 4 bases and J dropped 2; count of bases not matched to a gene: 4. The CDR3 covers 14 residues. This CDR3 reads CASSPWDRPYEQYF. In DNA, the CDR3 is TGTGCCAGCAGCCCCTGGGACAGGCCCTACGAGCAGTACTTC. Using reference TRBV14 and TRBJ2-7 for the parts outside the CDR3, the full variable domain is EAGVTQFPSHSVIEKGQTVTLRCDPISGHDNLYWYRRVMGKEIKFLLHFVKESKQDESGMPNNRFLAERTGGTYSTLKVQPAELEDSGVYFCASSPWDRPYEQYFGPGTRLTVT.

The rearrangement links TRBV5-8 to TRBJ2-5, with 7 positions matching TRBD1. Germline values: CDR1 SGHTS, CDR2 YDEGEE. Trimming cost V 2 bases and J 1 base; bases outside gene matches: 5. The CDR3 totals 15 residues. The CDR3: CASSLLRQGQETQYF. CDR3 nucleotides: TGTGCCAGCAGCTTACTCCGACAGGGCCAAGAGACCCAGTACTTC.

The V and J genes are TRBV7-8 and TRBJ2-6; tentative D call: TRBD2 (5 bases). The CDR3 has 15 residues. Trimming took 1 base from V and 2 from J, leaving 6 bases between them. The V gene's germline CDR1 is SGHVS and CDR2 FQNEAQ. CDR3 sequence reads: CASSLGRAGANVLTF. The CDR3 coding sequence is TGTGCCAGCAGCTTAGGGCGGGCTGGGGCCAACGTCCTGACTTTC.

The J gene is TRBJ2-1, the V gene TRBV5-1; the match to TRBD2 covers 13 bases. Per germline, CDR1 SGHRS and CDR2 YFSETQ. The CDR3 length is 16 residues. V shed 4 bases, J shed 6 bases, and the junction held 7 bases outside the gene matches. CDR3 in DNA: TGCGCCAGCAGCGTGCCTCGGACTAGCGGGAGCAATGAGCAGTTCTTC. Translated: CASSVPRTSGSNEQFF.

V is TRBV16 and J is TRBJ2-2; D may be TRBD1 (5 bases). V lost 0 bases to trimming and J lost 6 bases, with 5 bases between them. The CDR3 consists of 13 residues. CDR1 and CDR2 (germline): KGHSY, FQNENV. CDR3 DNA sequence: TGTGCCAGCAGCCAATCCAGGGCCGGGGAGCTGTTTTTT. Encoded protein: CASSQSRAGELFF.

The rearrangement uses TRBV6-1 and TRBJ1-3; TRBD1 might be the D (5 bases). Trimming took 3 bases from V and 3 from J, leaving 12 bases between them. The CDR3 consists of 15 residues. In germline, CDR1 is MNHNS, CDR2 SASEGT. CDR3 in DNA: TGTGCCAGCAGTGACAGGTACCAGGGTGGAAACACCATATATTTT. Its translation is CASSDRYQGGNTIYF.